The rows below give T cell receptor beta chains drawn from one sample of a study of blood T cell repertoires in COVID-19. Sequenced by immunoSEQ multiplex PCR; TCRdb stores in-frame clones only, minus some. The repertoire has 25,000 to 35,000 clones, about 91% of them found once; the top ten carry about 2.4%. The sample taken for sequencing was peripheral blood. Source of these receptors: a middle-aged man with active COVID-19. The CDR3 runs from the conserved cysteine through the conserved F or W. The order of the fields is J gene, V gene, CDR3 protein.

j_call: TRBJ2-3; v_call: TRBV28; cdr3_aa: CASSRQGPGYTQYF
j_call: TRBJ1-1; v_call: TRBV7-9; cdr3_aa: CAGRQGGFGNTEAFF
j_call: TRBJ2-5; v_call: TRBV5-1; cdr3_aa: CASTPSGHQETQYF
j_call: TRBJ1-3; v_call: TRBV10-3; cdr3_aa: CAISPTGSSGNTIYF
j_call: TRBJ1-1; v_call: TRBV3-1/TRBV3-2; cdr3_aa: CASRLDRGHEAFF
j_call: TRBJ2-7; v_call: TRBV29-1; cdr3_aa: CSVAGTGLLYEQYF
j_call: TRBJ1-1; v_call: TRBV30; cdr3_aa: CAWSVSYTEAFF
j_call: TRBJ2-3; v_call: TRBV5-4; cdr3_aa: CASSVPAGTSSTDTQYF
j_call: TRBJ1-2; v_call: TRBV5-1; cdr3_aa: CASSLGGTGYSEGYTF
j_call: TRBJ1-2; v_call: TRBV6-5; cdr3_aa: CASRRTGDNYGYTF
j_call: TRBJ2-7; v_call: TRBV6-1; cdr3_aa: CASSESPTGHSYEQYF
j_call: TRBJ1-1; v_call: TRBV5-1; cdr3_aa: CASSRDTPWEAFF
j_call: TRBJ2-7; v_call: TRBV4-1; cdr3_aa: CASSQRGTGGGYEQYF
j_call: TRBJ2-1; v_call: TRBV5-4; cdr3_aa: CASSSLAGEQFF
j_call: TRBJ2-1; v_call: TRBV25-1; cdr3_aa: CASSNVAGSSYNEQFF
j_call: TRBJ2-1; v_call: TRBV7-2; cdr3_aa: CASSLSPGTGRNEQFF
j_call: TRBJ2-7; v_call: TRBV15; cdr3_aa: CATSSRWGGKGGYEQYF
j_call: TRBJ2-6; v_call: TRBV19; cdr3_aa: CASSIVGGVAGANVLTF
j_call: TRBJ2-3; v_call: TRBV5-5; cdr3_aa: CASTMSPGSTDTQYF
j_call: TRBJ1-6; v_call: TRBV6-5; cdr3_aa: CASRTDSANSPLHF
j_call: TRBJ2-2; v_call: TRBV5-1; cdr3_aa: CASSLGVGEATGELFF
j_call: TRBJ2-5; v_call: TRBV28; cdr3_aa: CASSRPRGSGETQYF
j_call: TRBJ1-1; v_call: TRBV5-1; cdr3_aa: CASSQPRGSDTEAFF
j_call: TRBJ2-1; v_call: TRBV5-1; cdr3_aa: CASTPTSGDNEQFF
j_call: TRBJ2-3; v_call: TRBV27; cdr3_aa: CASSPRSPFSGNTQYF
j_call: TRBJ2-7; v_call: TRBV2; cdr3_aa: CASRSGRASYEQYF
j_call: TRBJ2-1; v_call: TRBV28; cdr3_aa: CASSSPGTSGSDEQFF
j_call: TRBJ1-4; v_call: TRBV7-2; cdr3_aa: CASSPTTGSNGKLFF
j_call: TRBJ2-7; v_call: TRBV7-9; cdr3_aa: CASSPGGRGYEQYF
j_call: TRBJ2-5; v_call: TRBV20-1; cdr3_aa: CSASAPGLAQLKTQYF
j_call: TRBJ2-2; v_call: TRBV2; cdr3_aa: CASRPGQGLGGTGELFF
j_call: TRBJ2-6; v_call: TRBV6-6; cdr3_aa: CASSYSGDGANVLTF
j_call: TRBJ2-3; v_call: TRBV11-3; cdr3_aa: CASSPGGGGRADTQYF
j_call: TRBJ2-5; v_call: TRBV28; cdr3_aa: CASTPGAFQETQYF
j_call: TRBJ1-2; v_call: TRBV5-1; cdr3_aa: CASSLATGEWNYGYTF
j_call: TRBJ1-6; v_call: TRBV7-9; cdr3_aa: CASSSTGNNSPLHF
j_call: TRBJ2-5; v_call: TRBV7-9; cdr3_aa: CASRAGGVETQYF
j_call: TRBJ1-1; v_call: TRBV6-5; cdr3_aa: CASIPQGANTEAFF
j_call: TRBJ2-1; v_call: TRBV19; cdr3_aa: CASRTSGRSYNEQFF
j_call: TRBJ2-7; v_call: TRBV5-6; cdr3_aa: CASSLPREASWDEQYF
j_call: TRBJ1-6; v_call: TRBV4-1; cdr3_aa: CASSQGQGYSPLHF
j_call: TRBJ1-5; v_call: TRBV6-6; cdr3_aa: CASMGSPYSNQPQHF
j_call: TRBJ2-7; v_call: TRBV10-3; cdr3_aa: CAISEPDISYYEQYF
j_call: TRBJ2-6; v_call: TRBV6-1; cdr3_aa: CASSGYGTIPSGANVLTF
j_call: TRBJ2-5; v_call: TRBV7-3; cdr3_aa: CASSSAYQETQYF
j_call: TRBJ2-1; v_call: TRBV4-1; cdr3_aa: CASSPGLLGNEQFF
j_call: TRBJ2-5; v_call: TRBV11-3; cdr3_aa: CASSYPTSGDRLRETQYF
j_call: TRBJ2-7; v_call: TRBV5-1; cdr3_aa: CASSLAQGLAEQYF
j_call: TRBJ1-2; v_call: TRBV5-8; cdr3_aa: CASSFPPSGYTF
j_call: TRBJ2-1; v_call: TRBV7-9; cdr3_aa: CASSLDRGQAEQFF
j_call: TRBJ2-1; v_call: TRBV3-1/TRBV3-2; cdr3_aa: CASSQGSGSYNEQFF
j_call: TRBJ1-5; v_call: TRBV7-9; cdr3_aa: CASGLSNQPQHF
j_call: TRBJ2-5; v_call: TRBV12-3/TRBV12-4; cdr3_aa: CASSLLEETQYF
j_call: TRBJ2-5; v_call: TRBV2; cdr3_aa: CASSKQGASETQYF